These T cell receptor beta chains were read from a single sample in a study of T-cell memory formation after mild COVID-19. TCRdb used MiXCR to reprocess the 5' RACE reads, holding one entry per CDR3 protein. The sample comprises about 440,000 distinct CDR3 sequences, 15% to 20% of which are singletons, and about 8.8% rests with the top ten. Source material: PBMCs or a T cell subset sorted from them (not recorded which). These receptors came from an adult woman who had mild COVID-19 (a few samples of this study predate the infection). Cell type and time point are not known. CDR3s include the opening cysteine and the closing phenylalanine or tryptophan. The order of the fields is V gene, D gene, clone size, J gene, CDR3 length, CDR3 DNA, CDR3 protein. D genes are given only for firm matches. Clone size is not always given. Where it is, it says once, few, many or a class for expanded clones.

v_call: TRBV7-6
d_call: TRBD2
clone_size: -
j_call: TRBJ2-7
cdr3_length: 15
cdr3_nt: TGTGCCAGCAGCCCTCGGGAGCGGGGAACCTACGAGCAGTACTTC
cdr3_aa: CASSPRERGTYEQYF

v_call: TRBV12-3/TRBV12-4
d_call: TRBD1
clone_size: -
j_call: TRBJ1-3
cdr3_length: 16
cdr3_nt: TGTGCCAGCAGGCCCCCGGGACAGACCTCTGGAAACACCATATATTTT
cdr3_aa: CASRPPGQTSGNTIYF

v_call: TRBV7-8
d_call: TRBD2
clone_size: -
j_call: TRBJ2-1
cdr3_length: 16
cdr3_nt: TGTGCCAGCAGCCCCCCCCCTAGCGGGAGTAGGAATGAGCAGTTCTTC
cdr3_aa: CASSPPPSGSRNEQFF

v_call: TRBV18
d_call: -
clone_size: -
j_call: TRBJ2-1
cdr3_length: 12
cdr3_nt: TGTGCCAGCTCACCGAGATGGACTGAGCAGTTCTTC
cdr3_aa: CASSPRWTEQFF

v_call: TRBV7-2
d_call: TRBD2
clone_size: few
j_call: TRBJ2-6
cdr3_length: 18
cdr3_nt: TGTGCCAGCAGCTTAAGCGGGGGGGCGAGTTCTGGGGCCAACGTCCTGACTTTC
cdr3_aa: CASSLSGGASSGANVLTF

v_call: TRBV19
d_call: TRBD2
clone_size: -
j_call: TRBJ2-1
cdr3_length: 14
cdr3_nt: TGTGCCAGTAGTCTGGGACTAGCGGGAAACCGCCTGTTCTTC
cdr3_aa: CASSLGLAGNRLFF

v_call: TRBV12-3/TRBV12-4
d_call: -
clone_size: -
j_call: TRBJ1-2
cdr3_length: 17
cdr3_nt: TGTGCCAGCAGTTTGCTTTCCGTCACACCCGAGAGTTATGGCTACACCTTC
cdr3_aa: CASSLLSVTPESYGYTF

v_call: TRBV5-1
d_call: TRBD2
clone_size: many
j_call: TRBJ2-5
cdr3_length: 14
cdr3_nt: TGCGCCAGCAGCGGCTTAGCGGGACAAGAGACCCAGTACTTC
cdr3_aa: CASSGLAGQETQYF

v_call: TRBV12-3/TRBV12-4
d_call: -
clone_size: few
j_call: TRBJ1-1
cdr3_length: 15
cdr3_nt: TGTGCCAGCAGCCCTGTTAACAGGGCCTACACTGAAGCTTTCTTT
cdr3_aa: CASSPVNRAYTEAFF

v_call: TRBV4-2
d_call: -
clone_size: few
j_call: TRBJ2-3
cdr3_length: 16
cdr3_nt: TGTGCCAGCAGCCAGCTAGGGACCCCCTTCACAGATACGCAGTATTTT
cdr3_aa: CASSQLGTPFTDTQYF

v_call: TRBV29-1
d_call: -
clone_size: few
j_call: TRBJ2-1
cdr3_length: 13
cdr3_nt: TGCAGCGTTGCGGGAAGACAGTTCAATGAGCAGTTCTTC
cdr3_aa: CSVAGRQFNEQFF

v_call: TRBV6-2/TRBV6-3
d_call: TRBD2
clone_size: few
j_call: TRBJ2-2
cdr3_length: 15
cdr3_nt: TGTGCCAGCAGTCGGACTAGGATGAACACCGGGGAGCTGTTTTTT
cdr3_aa: CASSRTRMNTGELFF

v_call: TRBV7-9
d_call: TRBD2
clone_size: -
j_call: TRBJ2-3
cdr3_length: 17
cdr3_nt: TGTGCCAGCAGCCCCGGACTAGCGGGAGTTTACACAGATACGCAGTATTTT
cdr3_aa: CASSPGLAGVYTDTQYF

v_call: TRBV4-1
d_call: -
clone_size: -
j_call: TRBJ2-3
cdr3_length: 15
cdr3_nt: TGCGCCAGCAGCCAAGTTTTCCAGCAGCGAGTTACGCAGTATTTT
cdr3_aa: CASSQVFQQRVTQYF

v_call: TRBV11-1
d_call: -
clone_size: -
j_call: TRBJ2-1
cdr3_length: 14
cdr3_nt: TGTGCCAGCAGCCTTACACCGGGAATCGATGAGCAGTTCTTC
cdr3_aa: CASSLTPGIDEQFF

v_call: TRBV5-5
d_call: TRBD1
clone_size: -
j_call: TRBJ2-7
cdr3_length: 15
cdr3_nt: TGTGCCAGCAGCCCAGGACAGGGGACCCCCTACGAGCAGTACTTC
cdr3_aa: CASSPGQGTPYEQYF

v_call: TRBV7-2
d_call: -
clone_size: -
j_call: TRBJ2-3
cdr3_length: 17
cdr3_nt: TGTGCCAGCAGCTCACCGTTAGAACACACAAGCACAGATACGCAGTATTTT
cdr3_aa: CASSSPLEHTSTDTQYF

v_call: TRBV27
d_call: TRBD1
clone_size: -
j_call: TRBJ2-3
cdr3_length: 16
cdr3_nt: TGTGCCAGCAGCAAAATCCCGGGACAGGGGGCAGATACGCAGTATTTT
cdr3_aa: CASSKIPGQGADTQYF

v_call: TRBV5-5
d_call: -
clone_size: -
j_call: TRBJ1-2
cdr3_length: 15
cdr3_nt: TGTGCCAGCAGCTTGTGGGATAAGGCTCCCTATGGCTACACCTTC
cdr3_aa: CASSLWDKAPYGYTF

v_call: TRBV5-1
d_call: -
clone_size: many
j_call: TRBJ2-1
cdr3_length: 13
cdr3_nt: TGTGCCAGCAGCTTAGTCCCCTACAATGAGCAGTTCTTC
cdr3_aa: CASSLVPYNEQFF

v_call: TRBV24-1
d_call: -
clone_size: few
j_call: TRBJ2-1
cdr3_length: 14
cdr3_nt: TGTGCCACCAGTGCCGGAAGGACGCGCAATGAGCAGTTCTTC
cdr3_aa: CATSAGRTRNEQFF

v_call: TRBV4-2
d_call: -
clone_size: -
j_call: TRBJ2-5
cdr3_length: 16
cdr3_nt: TGTGCCAGCAGCCAAGTTGGGGATAGGCCAGGAGAGACCCAGTACTTC
cdr3_aa: CASSQVGDRPGETQYF

v_call: TRBV10-3
d_call: TRBD2
clone_size: -
j_call: TRBJ2-3
cdr3_length: 14
cdr3_nt: TGTGCCATCAGAAGGACTAGCGACACAGATACGCAGTATTTT
cdr3_aa: CAIRRTSDTDTQYF

v_call: TRBV5-1
d_call: -
clone_size: few
j_call: TRBJ2-7
cdr3_length: 14
cdr3_nt: TGCGCCAGCCGCCTGACGGGAGCCCCCTACGAGCAGTACTTC
cdr3_aa: CASRLTGAPYEQYF

v_call: TRBV12-3/TRBV12-4
d_call: -
clone_size: many
j_call: TRBJ2-4
cdr3_length: 15
cdr3_nt: TGTGCCAGCAGGATAGCACACAGTGGACTGGACATTCAGTACTTC
cdr3_aa: CASRIAHSGLDIQYF

v_call: TRBV21-1
d_call: -
clone_size: few
j_call: TRBJ2-7
cdr3_length: 16
cdr3_nt: TGTGCCAGCAGCTTAAAAGGTCACAGTTTGCCCTACGAGCAGTACTTC
cdr3_aa: CASSLKGHSLPYEQYF

v_call: TRBV24-1
d_call: TRBD2
clone_size: -
j_call: TRBJ2-3
cdr3_length: 16
cdr3_nt: TGTGCCACCAGTGACCCCGGGACTAGCGGATCAGATACGCAGTATTTT
cdr3_aa: CATSDPGTSGSDTQYF

v_call: TRBV29-1
d_call: -
clone_size: -
j_call: TRBJ1-2
cdr3_length: 14
cdr3_nt: TGCAGCGTTGAAGAGGGCCCACGGGGTTATGGCTACACCTTC
cdr3_aa: CSVEEGPRGYGYTF

v_call: TRBV6-6
d_call: -
clone_size: -
j_call: TRBJ1-2
cdr3_length: 15
cdr3_nt: TGTGCCAGCAGTAACCGCCCGGGACGACCGCTAGGCTACACCTTC
cdr3_aa: CASSNRPGRPLGYTF